The clone carrying this T cell receptor beta chain was seen more than once but under ten times. Antigen specificity is unknown. CDR3 length equals 11 residues. Trimming stripped 4 bases from V and 3 bases from J, with 4 bases between. The germline V gene has CDR1 SGHTA and CDR2 FQGNSA. In the PCR, 60 Vbeta and 13 Jbeta primers were used. Generated by immunoSEQ multiplex PCR, the TCRdb table keeps only in-frame clones and is missing some. The table shows roughly 200,000 clones, with about 69% occurring only once. The data were obtained in a study of cytomegalovirus exposure and HLA in healthy donors. Study-level results: V- and J-gene trimming in TCR beta was tied to a missense DCLRE1C variant by an analysis performed later. Prior analysis indicated that the majority of TCR beta V segments exhibited productivity approximately 87% or approximately 30% of the time.

The sequence came from a male donor in good health and CMV-seronegative. Sequences were obtained from PBMCs. The chain has TRBV7-2 and TRBJ2-7; D is uncertain. The CDR3 DNA reads as TGTGCCAGCAGCTCCCACTACGAGCAGTACTTC. Amino acids: CASSSHYEQYF.